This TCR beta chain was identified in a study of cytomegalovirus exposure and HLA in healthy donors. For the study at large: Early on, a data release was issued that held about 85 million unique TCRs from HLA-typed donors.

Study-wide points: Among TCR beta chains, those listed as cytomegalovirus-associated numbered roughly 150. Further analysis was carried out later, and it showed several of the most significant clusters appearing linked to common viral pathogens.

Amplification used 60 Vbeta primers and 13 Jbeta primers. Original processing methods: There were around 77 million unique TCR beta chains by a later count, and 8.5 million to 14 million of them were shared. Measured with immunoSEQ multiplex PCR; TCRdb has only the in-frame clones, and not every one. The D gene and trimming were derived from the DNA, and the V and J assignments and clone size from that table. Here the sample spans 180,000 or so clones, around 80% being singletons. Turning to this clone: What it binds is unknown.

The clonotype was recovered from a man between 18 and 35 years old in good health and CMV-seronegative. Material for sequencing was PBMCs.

As DNA, the CDR3 is TGTGCCAGCAGCTCGGTGGGGAGGGCAGATACGCAGTATTTT. Its protein is CASSSVGRADTQYF. The V and J genes are TRBV11-2 and TRBJ2-3; TRBD2 matches at 7 bases. The CDR3 extends over 14 amino acids. The germline V gene encodes CDR1 SGHAT and CDR2 FQNNGV. Unmatched junction bases numbered 5, after V lost 4 bases and J lost 4 bases.